The clone carrying this T cell receptor beta chain has a count of ten or more. These data belong to a study of regulatory T cells in long-lasting Graves disease. Germline CDR1 and CDR2: MNHNS and SASEGT. The CDR3 length is 11 residues. Trimming removed 6 bases from V and 3 bases from J, with 6 bases in between. Relying on iRepertoire HTBI primers and Arm-PCR of CDR3 regions, the team built TCR beta libraries. In TCRdb, the multiplex PCR reads were re-called with MiXCR into one record per CDR3 protein. The sample records some 370,000 distinct CDR3 sequences, 20% to 25% being singletons. Time point here: persistent/refractory GD, antithyroid drugs over 5 years with positive TRAb. Generation of the TCR library employed RNA extracted from PBMCs.

V is TRBV6-1 and J is TRBJ2-7; the D is unclear. This clonotype was obtained from a woman in her forties with Graves disease. The specimen was peripheral blood mononuclear cells (PBMCs), collected when the disease was refractory, from a patient treated with antithyroid drugs. The CDR3 region is CASSNYYEQYF. CDR3 coding DNA: TGTGCCAGCAGCAACTACTACGAGCAGTACTTC.